Below, 29 T cell receptor beta chains from the same sample are listed, as sequenced in a study of identical twins. TCRdb re-analysed the 5' RACE reads in MiXCR, keeping a single row per CDR3 protein. Of about 290,000 distinct CDR3 sequences listed, around 9.7% are singletons. The sample also formed part of further work on yellow fever vaccine responses in identical twins.

The sample consisted of CD8+ T cells sorted from blood. These receptor sequences come from a woman aged 18 to 35 in good health.

This clonotype was counted a few times. J is TRBJ2-1 and V is TRBV7-2; 10 nucleotides align to TRBD2. CDR3 length equals 14 residues. The V gene end was trimmed by 5 bases and the J gene end by 10 bases; junction bases not matched to a gene: 8. Germline V gene lookup returns CDR1 SGHTA and CDR2 FQGNSA. CDR3 bases: TGTGCCAGCAGCATCCAGCGGGAGGGCCACGAGCAGTTCTTC. Its translation is CASSIQREGHEQFF.

This clonotype was recorded a few times. The chain joins TRBV12-3 or TRBV12-4 to TRBJ2-5; the match to TRBD2 covers 7 bases. The J segment lost 5 bases and the V segment lost 7 bases, leaving 7 bases of the junction unmatched. The length of the CDR3 is 13 residues. In nucleotides, the CDR3 is TGTGCCAGCACCCAGGTGGGGGGGGAGACCCAGTACTTC. This gives the protein CASTQVGGETQYF.

The chain employs TRBV19 and TRBJ2-7; 9 positions agree with TRBD1. CDR1 is LNHDA, CDR2 SQIVND, per germline (reference sequence). The CDR3 has 14 amino acids. V lost 6 bases to trimming and J lost 6 bases; unmatched junction nucleotides: 9. The CDR3 region has the DNA TGTGCCAGTAGCCTGATGGGACAGGGTATCGAGCAGTACTTC. Its translation is CASSLMGQGIEQYF.

This clonotype appeared many times. J is TRBJ2-1 and V is TRBV28, with TRBD1 matching 7 bases. J lost 1 base, V lost 8 bases, and 11 bases had no gene match. The CDR3 runs 16 residues. The germline V gene encodes CDR1 MDHEN and CDR2 SYDVKM. CDR3 residues: CASLRDKGASYNEQFF. The CDR3 DNA sequence: TGTGCCAGCCTCCGGGACAAGGGGGCGTCCTACAATGAGCAGTTCTTC.

In its sample, this clonotype was seen many times. The CDR3 spells CASIGGGPSYNEQFF. For the CDR3, the DNA is TGCGCCAGCATCGGGGGCGGCCCCTCCTACAATGAGCAGTTCTTC. The V and J genes are TRBV5-1 and TRBJ2-1; possibly TRBD1 or TRBD2 for D (6 bases each). Trimming took off 6 bases at V and 0 bases at J, with 13 bases between the two ends. Looked up from germline, CDR1 is SGHRS and CDR2 is YFSETQ. This CDR3 contains 15 residues.

This chain joins TRBV15 and TRBJ1-1; TRBD1 is a possible D gene (5 bases). Trimming took off 0 bases at V and 0 bases at J, with 11 bases between the two ends. The CDR3 totals 16 residues. Germline lookup yields CDR1 LNHNV and CDR2 YYDKDF (reference sequence). As DNA, the CDR3 is TGTGCCACCAGCAGAGATTCTGTAGGGGTGAACACTGAAGCTTTCTTT. This sequence encodes CATSRDSVGVNTEAFF.

The chain employs TRBV9 and TRBJ2-7, with 8 positions matching TRBD2. Trimming took 0 bases from V and 3 from J; bases not matched to a gene: 8. CDR1 SGDLS and CDR2 YYNGEE come from the germline V gene. This CDR3 is 16 amino acids long. CDR3 residues: CASSVAPGLGGYEQYF. For the CDR3, the DNA is TGTGCCAGCAGCGTAGCTCCGGGACTAGGAGGCTACGAGCAGTACTTC.

At least ten counts were recorded for this clonotype. This sequence joins TRBV11-2 and TRBJ1-5; 7 bases match TRBD1. From germline, CDR1 is SGHAT and CDR2 FQNNGV. V dropped 5 bases and J dropped 3; count of bases not matched to a gene: 4. The CDR3 is 14 residues long. The CDR3 reads CASSPGGSNQPQHF. CDR3 nucleotides: TGTGCCAGCAGCCCAGGGGGGTCCAATCAGCCCCAGCATTTT.

This clonotype was recorded a few times. The chain links TRBV20-1 to TRBJ2-5, with a possible D match to TRBD1 (6 bases). CDR3 length: 15 amino acids. The germline CDR1 and CDR2 sequences are DFQATT and SNEGSKA (reference sequence). The CDR3 spells CSAPVERTTGETQYF. CDR3 DNA sequence: TGCAGCGCCCCCGTGGAAAGGACGACAGGAGAGACCCAGTACTTC.

V gene TRBV9 combines with J gene TRBJ2-5; 11 nucleotides agree with TRBD2. The CDR3 is 16 amino acids. Germline loops: CDR1 SGDLS, CDR2 YYNGEE. V trimming: 0 bases; J trimming: 5 bases; junction bases outside the gene matches: 6. The CDR3 sequence: CASSVDSGGAGETQYF. CDR3 DNA: TGTGCCAGCAGCGTAGATAGCGGGGGGGCCGGGGAGACCCAGTACTTC.

The sample holds many counts of this clonotype. J is TRBJ2-1 and V is TRBV6-5; D possibly corresponds to TRBD2 (7 bases). This CDR3 spans 16 amino acids. Germline V CDR1 and CDR2: MNHEY, SVGAGI. Deletions cut 2 bases from V and 1 base from J, with 12 bases between. The chain's CDR3 is CASSYEGGPSYNEQFF. The CDR3 DNA sequence: TGTGCCAGCAGTTACGAGGGGGGGCCATCCTACAATGAGCAGTTCTTC.

The chain joins TRBV2 to TRBJ2-7; D unresolved. V lost 7 bases and J 5 bases, leaving 9 bases between the germline ends. Germline lookup yields CDR1 SNHLY and CDR2 FYNNEI. The CDR3 loop spans 11 amino acids. CDR3 region: CASNFKDEQYF. The DNA for the CDR3 is TGTGCCAGCAATTTCAAGGACGAGCAGTACTTC. Supplemented by reference TRBV2 and TRBJ2-7, the full variable domain reads EPEVTQTPSHQVTQMGQEVILRCVPISNHLYFYWYRQILGQKVEFLVSFYNNEISEKSEIFDDQFSVERPDGSNFTLKIRSTKLEDSAMYFCASNFKDEQYFGPGTRLTVT.

This clonotype was counted a few times. The chain is built from TRBV19 and TRBJ2-1; possibly TRBD2 for D (6 bases). V lost 1 base and J 7 bases, leaving 14 bases between the germline ends. This CDR3 is 15 amino acids long. CDR1 LNHDA and CDR2 SQIVND come from the germline V gene (reference sequence). The CDR3 sequence: CASSIVGGPENEQFF. The CDR3 nucleotides read TGTGCCAGTAGTATAGTTGGAGGGCCGGAAAATGAGCAGTTCTTC.

The genes are TRBV6-2 or TRBV6-3 and TRBJ2-6; D may be TRBD1 or TRBD2 (5 bases each). V gave up 6 bases and J gave up 4 bases, with 10 bases separating them. The CDR3 totals 14 residues. From germline, CDR1 is MNHEY and CDR2 SVGEGT. CDR3 coding DNA: TGTGCCAGCAGCAGAGGGGCGGGGGCCAACGTCCTGACTTTC. Translated, it gives CASSRGAGANVLTF.

This clonotype has at least ten counts. CDR3 sequence: CSVRSPGGADIYEQYF. Here the CDR3 DNA reads TGCAGCGTTCGGAGCCCAGGGGGCGCAGATATCTACGAGCAGTACTTC. The J gene is TRBJ2-7, the V gene TRBV29-1, with TRBD1 identical over 8 bases. V lost 5 bases, J lost 3 bases, and 15 bases stayed unmatched. The CDR3 has 16 amino acids. Germline V gene lookup returns CDR1 SQVTM and CDR2 ANQGSEA.

The V and J genes are TRBV6-5 and TRBJ2-1; 7 bases align to TRBD1. CDR3 length: 14 residues. V was pared by 3 bases and J by 4 bases, with 3 bases of the junction left unmatched. Germline loops: CDR1 MNHEY, CDR2 SVGAGI. CDR3 sequence reads: CASSYRGQYNEQFF. The DNA for the CDR3 is TGTGCCAGCAGTTATAGGGGACAGTACAATGAGCAGTTCTTC.

This clonotype has ten or more counts. The chain links TRBV4-3 to TRBJ2-7; no definite D call. V lost 6 bases, J lost 2 bases, and 14 bases lay in between. CDR1 and CDR2 from the germline V gene are LGHNA and YSLEER. There are 14 residues in the CDR3. Here the CDR3 DNA reads TGCGCCAGCAGTACCGGGCCAGGACCCTACGAGCAGTACTTC. Its protein product is CASSTGPGPYEQYF.

This clonotype was counted at least ten times. The genes are TRBV9 and TRBJ2-2; perhaps TRBD2 as D (6 bases). Trimming cost V 6 bases and J 6 bases, with 21 bases left between them. The V gene's germline CDR1 is SGDLS and CDR2 YYNGEE. The CDR3 has 16 residues. Here the CDR3 DNA reads TGTGCCAGCACCCCCCGGGCCAAACCGGGGGCCGGGGAGCTGTTTTTT. Its translation: CASTPRAKPGAGELFF.

The rearrangement joins TRBV2 to TRBJ2-3, with 8 bases aligning to TRBD2. This CDR3 has 15 residues. The germline CDR1 and CDR2 sequences are SNHLY and FYNNEI. V gave up 5 bases and J gave up 3 bases; unmatched junction bases: 7. The chain's CDR3 is CASSSSGSRTDTQYF. The CDR3 nucleotides read TGTGCCAGCAGTTCCAGCGGGAGCCGTACAGATACGCAGTATTTT.

V gene TRBV28 combines with J gene TRBJ2-5; 14 nucleotides line up with TRBD2. This CDR3 region has 19 residues. Trimming removed 4 bases from V and 5 bases from J; junction bases left unmatched: 15. CDR1 MDHEN and CDR2 SYDVKM come from the germline V gene. CDR3 amino acids: CASSSSVETSGRAWETQYF. In nucleotides, the CDR3 is TGTGCCAGCAGTTCCTCCGTCGAGACTAGCGGGAGGGCCTGGGAGACCCAGTACTTC. The variable domain in full, with the rest retrieved from reference TRBV28 and TRBJ2-5, is DVKVTQSSRYLVKRTGEKVFLECVQDMDHENMFWYRQDPGLGLRLIYFSYDVKMKEKGDIPEGYSVSREKKERFSLILESASTNQTSMYLCASSSSVETSGRAWETQYFGPGTRLLVL.

This clonotype has only a few counts. The chain carries TRBV12-3 or TRBV12-4 and TRBJ2-2; tentative D call: TRBD1 (6 bases). CDR3 length equals 16 residues. Trimming took 4 bases from V and 2 from J, leaving 14 bases between them. The CDR3 bases are TGTGCCAGCAGTTCCCATGACAGGAATAACACCGGGGAGCTGTTTTTT. Protein: CASSSHDRNNTGELFF.

This clonotype has just a few counts. The chain is built from TRBV27 and TRBJ2-3, with 12 bases lining up with TRBD2. The CDR3 extends over 15 amino acids. The junction had 0 bases not matched to a gene; V was cut back by 0 bases and J by 5 bases. Germline V gives CDR1 MNHEY, CDR2 SMNVEV (reference sequence). The CDR3 bases are TGTGCCAGCAGTTTATCGGGACTAGCGGGAGATACGCAGTATTTT. Protein: CASSLSGLAGDTQYF.

The V and J genes are TRBV27 and TRBJ1-5; 7 nucleotides match TRBD1. Germline V gene data show CDR1 as MNHEY and CDR2 as SMNVEV (reference sequence). The CDR3 is 17 residues long. The junction had 13 bases not matched to a gene; V was cut back by 4 bases and J by 4 bases. In DNA form, the CDR3 reads TGTGCCAGCAGTTCTAAGTACACAGGGGAAGGAAATCAGCCCCAGCATTTT. Translation gives CASSSKYTGEGNQPQHF.

The chain uses TRBV7-9 and TRBJ2-7; D uncertain. Germline V gene sequence: CDR1 SEHNR, CDR2 FQNEAQ (reference sequence). The CDR3 extends over 13 amino acids. Trimming pared 4 bases from V and 3 bases from J, leaving 10 bases between. For the CDR3, the DNA is TGTGCCAGCAGCTACGGGCCCGTCTACGAGCAGTACTTC. Its translation is CASSYGPVYEQYF.

This clonotype was recorded many times. The chain is built from TRBV12-3 or TRBV12-4 and TRBJ2-7; D possibly matches TRBD1 or TRBD2 (5 bases each). CDR3 length: 14 residues. The germline V and J ends were trimmed by 1 base and 3 bases, with 10 bases remaining between them. The CDR3 loop is CASSLGEGYYEQYF. CDR3 in DNA: TGTGCCAGCAGTTTAGGTGAGGGGTACTACGAGCAGTACTTC.

In its sample, this clonotype was seen a few times. The chain joins TRBV6-2 or TRBV6-3 to TRBJ2-7; D ambiguous. CDR1 and CDR2 (germline): MNHEY, SVGEGT. This CDR3 comprises 13 residues. With 4 bases removed from V and 2 bases from J, the gap between germline ends came to 9 bases. CDR3 region: CASSSTRTYEQYF. The CDR3 DNA reads TGTGCCAGCAGTTCGACACGAACCTACGAGCAGTACTTC.

V and J are TRBV7-6 and TRBJ2-7; 9 bases match TRBD2. Germline V gene data show CDR1 as SGHVS and CDR2 as FNYEAQ. V was clipped by 0 bases and J by 4 bases; unmatched bases: 4. The CDR3 has 15 residues. CDR3 DNA: TGTGCCAGCAGCTTAGCGCGGGGGGGGAAGTACGAGCAGTACTTC. It specifies CASSLARGGKYEQYF. The full variable domain, completed using reference TRBV7-6 and TRBJ2-7, is GAGVSQSPRYKVTKRGQDVALRCDPISGHVSLYWYRQALGQGPEFLTYFNYEAQQDKSGLPNDRFSAERPEGSISTLTIQRTEQRDSAMYRCASSLARGGKYEQYFGPGTRLTVT.

This clonotype was seen ten or more times. This chain joins TRBV29-1 and TRBJ2-7; no clear D. The CDR3 is 13 amino acids. Germline V gene data show CDR1 as SQVTM and CDR2 as ANQGSEA. Trimming removed 3 bases from V and 0 bases from J, with 9 bases in between. For the CDR3, the DNA is TGCAGCGTTGACGACTTGAGCTCCTACGAGCAGTACTTC. This encodes CSVDDLSSYEQYF.

Only a few counts were recorded for this clonotype. The genes are TRBV6-4 and TRBJ2-3; weak D call: TRBD2 (6 bases). Germline V lookup: CDR1 MRHNA, CDR2 SNTAGT. CDR3 size: 15 residues. The V gene lost 3 bases and the J gene lost 4 bases, with 14 bases spanning the gap. Written as DNA, the CDR3 is TGTGCCAGCAGTGATGGAACGGGAGCGCCAGATACGCAGTATTTT. Its translation is CASSDGTGAPDTQYF.